This T cell receptor (beta chain) was sequenced for a study of radiation and T cells in renal cell carcinoma. The method was immunoSEQ multiplex PCR; TCRdb's version includes in-frame clones alone and lacks a portion of them. The sample records under 20,000 clones, around 65% being singletons. Findings and caveats of the study: In nephrectomy-only tumors, top 100 clonotypes averaged about 45%, versus roughly 54% irradiated.

With respect to this clone: The antigen is undetermined.

Trimming removed 6 bases from V and 4 bases from J; junction bases left unmatched: 8. CDR1 and CDR2 (germline): SNHLY, FYNNEI. This CDR3 spans 14 amino acids. Treatment here: 15 Gy SBRT to primary tumor, nephrectomy 4 weeks later. This clonotype was obtained from a woman between 65 and 79 years old with renal cell carcinoma. Source: tumor tissue, taken from a patient whose treatment included radiotherapy and nephrectomy. The V call is TRBV2, the J call TRBJ1-2; 7 nucleotides agree with TRBD1. The CDR3 region has the DNA TGTGCCAGCAGAGTCAAGGGGGCCAGCTATGGCTACACCTTC. This encodes CASRVKGASYGYTF. Full variable domain (rest looked up from reference TRBV2 and TRBJ1-2): EPEVTQTPSHQVTQMGQEVILRCVPISNHLYFYWYRQILGQKVEFLVSFYNNEISEKSEIFDDQFSVERPDGSNFTLKIRSTKLEDSAMYFCASRVKGASYGYTFGSGTRLTVV.